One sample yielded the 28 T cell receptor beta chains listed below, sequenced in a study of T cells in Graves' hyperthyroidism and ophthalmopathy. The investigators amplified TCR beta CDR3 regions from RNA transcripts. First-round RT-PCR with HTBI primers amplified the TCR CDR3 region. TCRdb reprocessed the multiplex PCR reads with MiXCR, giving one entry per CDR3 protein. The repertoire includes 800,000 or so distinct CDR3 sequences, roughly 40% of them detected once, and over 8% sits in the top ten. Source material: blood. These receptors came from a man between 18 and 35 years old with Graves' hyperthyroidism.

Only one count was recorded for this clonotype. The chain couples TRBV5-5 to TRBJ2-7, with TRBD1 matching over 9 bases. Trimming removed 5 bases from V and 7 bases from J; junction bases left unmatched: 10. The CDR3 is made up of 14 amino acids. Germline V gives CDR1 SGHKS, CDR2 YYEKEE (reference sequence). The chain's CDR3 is CASSSPGQGEEQYF. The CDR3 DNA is TGTGCCAGCAGTTCCCCGGGACAGGGCGAGGAGCAGTACTTC.

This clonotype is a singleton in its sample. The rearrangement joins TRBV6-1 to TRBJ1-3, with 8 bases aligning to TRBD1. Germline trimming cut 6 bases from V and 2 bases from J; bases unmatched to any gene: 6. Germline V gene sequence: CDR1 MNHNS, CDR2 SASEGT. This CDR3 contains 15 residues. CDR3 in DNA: TGTGCCAGCAGGCCTACACAGGGGGCTGGAAACACCATATATTTT. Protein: CASRPTQGAGNTIYF.

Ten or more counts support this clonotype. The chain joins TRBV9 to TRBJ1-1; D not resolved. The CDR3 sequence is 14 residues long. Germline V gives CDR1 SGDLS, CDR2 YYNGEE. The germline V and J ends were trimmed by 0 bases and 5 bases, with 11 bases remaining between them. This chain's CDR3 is CASSVGGSTTEAFF. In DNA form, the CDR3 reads TGTGCCAGCAGCGTAGGTGGGAGTACTACTGAAGCTTTCTTT.

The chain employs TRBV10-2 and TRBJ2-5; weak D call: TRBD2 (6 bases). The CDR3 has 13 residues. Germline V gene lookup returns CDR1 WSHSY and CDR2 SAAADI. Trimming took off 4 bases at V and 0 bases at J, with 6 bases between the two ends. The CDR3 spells CASSASDQETQYF. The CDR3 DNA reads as TGCGCCAGCAGTGCTAGCGACCAAGAGACCCAGTACTTC.

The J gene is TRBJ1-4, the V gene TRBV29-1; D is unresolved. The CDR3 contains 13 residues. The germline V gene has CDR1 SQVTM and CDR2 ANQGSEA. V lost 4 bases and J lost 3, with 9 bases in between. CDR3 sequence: CSVGQDPNEKLFF. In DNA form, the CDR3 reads TGCAGCGTTGGTCAGGACCCTAATGAAAAACTGTTTTTT.

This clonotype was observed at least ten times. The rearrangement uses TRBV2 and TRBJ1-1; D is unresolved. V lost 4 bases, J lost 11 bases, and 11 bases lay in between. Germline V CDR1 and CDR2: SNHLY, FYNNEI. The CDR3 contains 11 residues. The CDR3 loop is CASSAWFSAFF. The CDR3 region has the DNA TGTGCCAGCAGTGCGTGGTTCAGTGCTTTCTTT. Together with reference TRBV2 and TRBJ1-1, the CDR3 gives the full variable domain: EPEVTQTPSHQVTQMGQEVILRCVPISNHLYFYWYRQILGQKVEFLVSFYNNEISEKSEIFDDQFSVERPDGSNFTLKIRSTKLEDSAMYFCASSAWFSAFFGQGTRLTVV.

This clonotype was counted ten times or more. For the CDR3, the DNA is TGTGCCAGCAGTGATGGGGAGCAGTACTTC. Translating gives CASSDGEQYF. V is TRBV2 and J is TRBJ2-7, with D uncertain. There are 10 residues in the CDR3. CDR1 is SNHLY, CDR2 FYNNEI, per germline. Between the trimmed V and J ends, which lost 3 bases and 7 bases, there was a span of 4 bases.

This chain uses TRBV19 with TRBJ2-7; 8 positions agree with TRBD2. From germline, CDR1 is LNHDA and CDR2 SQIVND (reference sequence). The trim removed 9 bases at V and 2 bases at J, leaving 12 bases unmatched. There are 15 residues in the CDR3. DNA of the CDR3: TGTGCCAGCAGTGAAGTTACTAGCGGCACCTACGAGCAGTACTTC. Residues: CASSEVTSGTYEQYF.

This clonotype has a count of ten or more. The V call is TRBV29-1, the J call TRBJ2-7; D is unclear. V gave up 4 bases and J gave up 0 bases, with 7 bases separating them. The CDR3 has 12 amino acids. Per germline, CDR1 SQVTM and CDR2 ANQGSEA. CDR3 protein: CSVGGVSYEQYF. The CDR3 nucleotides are TGCAGCGTTGGTGGGGTCTCCTACGAGCAGTACTTC.

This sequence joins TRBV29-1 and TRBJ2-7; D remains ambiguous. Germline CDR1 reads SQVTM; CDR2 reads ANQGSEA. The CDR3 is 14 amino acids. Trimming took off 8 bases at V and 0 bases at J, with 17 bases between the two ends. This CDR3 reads CSLRTSYSSYEQYF. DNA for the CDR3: TGCAGCTTAAGAACCAGTTATAGCTCCTACGAGCAGTACTTC.

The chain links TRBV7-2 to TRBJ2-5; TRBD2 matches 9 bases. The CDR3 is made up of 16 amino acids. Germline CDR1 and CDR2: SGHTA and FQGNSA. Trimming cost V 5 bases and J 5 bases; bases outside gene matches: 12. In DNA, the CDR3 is TGTGCCAGCAGCGGGACGAGGCGGGAGGGCCTTGAGACCCAGTACTTC. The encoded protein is CASSGTRREGLETQYF. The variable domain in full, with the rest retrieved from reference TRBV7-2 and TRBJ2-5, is GAGVSQSPSNKVTEKGKDVELRCDPISGHTALYWYRQSLGQGLEFLIYFQGNSAPDKSGLPSDRFSAERTGGSVSTLTIQRTQQEDSAVYLCASSGTRREGLETQYFGPGTRLLVL.

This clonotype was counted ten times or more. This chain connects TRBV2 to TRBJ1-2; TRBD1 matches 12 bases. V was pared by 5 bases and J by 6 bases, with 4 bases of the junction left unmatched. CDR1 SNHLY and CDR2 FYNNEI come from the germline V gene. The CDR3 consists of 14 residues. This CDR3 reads CASSTRDRGHGYTF. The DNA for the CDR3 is TGTGCCAGCAGTACCCGGGACAGGGGGCATGGCTACACCTTC.

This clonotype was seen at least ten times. CDR3 in amino acids: CASRRTGENYGYTF. In DNA, the CDR3 is TGTGCCAGCAGGCGGACAGGGGAAAACTATGGCTACACCTTC. The chain recombines TRBV12-3 or TRBV12-4 with TRBJ1-2, with TRBD1 matching over 9 bases. The CDR3 runs to 14 residues. Unmatched junction bases numbered 4, after V lost 6 bases and J lost 2 bases.

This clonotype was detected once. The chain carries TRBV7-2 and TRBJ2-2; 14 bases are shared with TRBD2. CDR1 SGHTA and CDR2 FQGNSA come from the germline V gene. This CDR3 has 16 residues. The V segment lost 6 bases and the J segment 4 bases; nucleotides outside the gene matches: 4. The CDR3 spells CASSYGLAGGTGELFF. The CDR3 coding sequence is TGTGCCAGCAGTTATGGACTAGCGGGGGGCACCGGGGAGCTGTTTTTT.

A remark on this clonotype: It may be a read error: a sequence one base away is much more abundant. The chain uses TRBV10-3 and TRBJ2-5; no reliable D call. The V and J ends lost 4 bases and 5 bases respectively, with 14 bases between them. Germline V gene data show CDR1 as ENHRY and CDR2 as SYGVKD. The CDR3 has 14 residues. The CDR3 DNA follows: TGTGCCATCAGTGGGGGATGGGGTGGGGAGACCCAGTACTTC. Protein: CAISGGWGGETQYF.

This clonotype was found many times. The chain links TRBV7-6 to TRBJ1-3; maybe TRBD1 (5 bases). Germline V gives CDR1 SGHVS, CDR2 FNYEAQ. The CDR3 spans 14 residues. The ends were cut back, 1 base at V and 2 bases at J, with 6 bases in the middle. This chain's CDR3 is CASSLDRTGNTIYF. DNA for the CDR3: TGTGCCAGCAGCTTAGACAGGACTGGAAACACCATATATTTT. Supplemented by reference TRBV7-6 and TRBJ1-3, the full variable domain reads GAGVSQSPRYKVTKRGQDVALRCDPISGHVSLYWYRQALGQGPEFLTYFNYEAQQDKSGLPNDRFSAERPEGSISTLTIQRTEQRDSAMYRCASSLDRTGNTIYFGEGSWLTVV.

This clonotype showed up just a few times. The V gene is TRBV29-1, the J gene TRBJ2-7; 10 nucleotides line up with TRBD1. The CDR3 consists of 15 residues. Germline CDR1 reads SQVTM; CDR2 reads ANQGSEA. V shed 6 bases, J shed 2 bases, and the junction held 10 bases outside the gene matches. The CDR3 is CSVGKTGTGAYEQYF. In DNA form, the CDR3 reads TGCAGCGTGGGTAAGACCGGGACAGGGGCCTACGAGCAGTACTTC.

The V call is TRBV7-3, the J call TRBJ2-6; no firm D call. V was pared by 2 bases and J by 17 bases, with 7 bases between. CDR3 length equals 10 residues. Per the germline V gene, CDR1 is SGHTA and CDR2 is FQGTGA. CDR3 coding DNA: TGTGCCAGCAGCTTAGATGACATGACTTTC. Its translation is CASSLDDMTF.

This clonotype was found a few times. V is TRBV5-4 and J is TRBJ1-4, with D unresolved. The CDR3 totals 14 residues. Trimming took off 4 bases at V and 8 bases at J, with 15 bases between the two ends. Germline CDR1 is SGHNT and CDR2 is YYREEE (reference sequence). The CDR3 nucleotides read TGTGCCAGCAGCGTTTGGACCGGGCACGAAAAACTGTTTTTT. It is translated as CASSVWTGHEKLFF.

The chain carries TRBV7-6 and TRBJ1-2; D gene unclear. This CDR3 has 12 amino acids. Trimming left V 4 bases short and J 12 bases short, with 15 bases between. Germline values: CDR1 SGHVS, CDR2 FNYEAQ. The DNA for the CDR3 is TGTGCCAGCAGCTCCGGACGGTCTGGAAACACCTTC. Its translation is CASSSGRSGNTF.

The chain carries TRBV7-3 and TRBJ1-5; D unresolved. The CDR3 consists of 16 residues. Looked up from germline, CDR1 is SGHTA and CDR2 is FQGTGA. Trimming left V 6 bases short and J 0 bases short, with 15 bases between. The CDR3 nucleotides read TGTGCCAGCAGTCGCCTCCGGGGTACTAGCAATCAGCCCCAGCATTTT. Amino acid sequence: CASSRLRGTSNQPQHF.

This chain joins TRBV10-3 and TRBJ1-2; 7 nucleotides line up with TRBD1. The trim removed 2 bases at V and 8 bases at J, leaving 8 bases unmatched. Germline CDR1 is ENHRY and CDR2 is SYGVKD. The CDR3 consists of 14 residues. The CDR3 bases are TGTGCCATCAGTGAGAGGGCCGACAGGGAGGGCTACACCTTC. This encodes CAISERADREGYTF.

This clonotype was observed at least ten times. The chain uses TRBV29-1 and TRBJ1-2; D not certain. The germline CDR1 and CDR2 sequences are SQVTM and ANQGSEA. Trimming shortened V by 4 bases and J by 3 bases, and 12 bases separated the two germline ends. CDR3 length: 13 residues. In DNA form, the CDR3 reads TGCAGCGTTGTAGGTAGAGGAGACTATGGCTACACCTTC. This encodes CSVVGRGDYGYTF.

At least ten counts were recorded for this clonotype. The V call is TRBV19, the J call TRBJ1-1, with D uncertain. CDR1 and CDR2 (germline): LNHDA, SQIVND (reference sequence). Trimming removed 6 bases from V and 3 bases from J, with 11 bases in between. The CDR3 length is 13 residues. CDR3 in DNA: TGTGCCAGTAGCCCGGAAGGATACACTGAAGCTTTCTTT. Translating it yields CASSPEGYTEAFF.

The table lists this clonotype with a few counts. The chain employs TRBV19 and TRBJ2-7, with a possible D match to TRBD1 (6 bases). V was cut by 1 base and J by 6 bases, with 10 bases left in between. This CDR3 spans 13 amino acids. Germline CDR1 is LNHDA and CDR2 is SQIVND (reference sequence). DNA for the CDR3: TGTGCCAGTAGTATAGGGGAAGGGGGCGAGCAGTACTTC. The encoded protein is CASSIGEGGEQYF.

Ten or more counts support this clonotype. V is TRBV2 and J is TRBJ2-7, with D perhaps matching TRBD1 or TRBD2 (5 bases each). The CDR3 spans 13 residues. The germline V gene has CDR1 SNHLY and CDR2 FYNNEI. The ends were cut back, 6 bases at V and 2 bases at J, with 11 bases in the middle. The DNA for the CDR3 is TGTGCCAGCAGCTCCGGGGCCACCTACGAGCAGTACTTC. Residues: CASSSGATYEQYF.

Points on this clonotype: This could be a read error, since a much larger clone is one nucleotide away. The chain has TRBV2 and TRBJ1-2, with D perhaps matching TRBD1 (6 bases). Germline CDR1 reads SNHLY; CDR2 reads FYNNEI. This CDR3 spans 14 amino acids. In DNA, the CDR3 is TGTGCCGGAGCACAGGGATTGGAGCTCTATGGCCACACCTTC. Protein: CAGAQGLELYGHTF.

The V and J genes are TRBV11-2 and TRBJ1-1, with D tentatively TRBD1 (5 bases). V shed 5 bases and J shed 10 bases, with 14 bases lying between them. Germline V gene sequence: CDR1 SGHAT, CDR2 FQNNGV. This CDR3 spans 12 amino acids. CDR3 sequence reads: CASSPWGKRAFF. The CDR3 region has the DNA TGTGCCAGCAGCCCCTGGGGCAAAAGAGCTTTCTTT.